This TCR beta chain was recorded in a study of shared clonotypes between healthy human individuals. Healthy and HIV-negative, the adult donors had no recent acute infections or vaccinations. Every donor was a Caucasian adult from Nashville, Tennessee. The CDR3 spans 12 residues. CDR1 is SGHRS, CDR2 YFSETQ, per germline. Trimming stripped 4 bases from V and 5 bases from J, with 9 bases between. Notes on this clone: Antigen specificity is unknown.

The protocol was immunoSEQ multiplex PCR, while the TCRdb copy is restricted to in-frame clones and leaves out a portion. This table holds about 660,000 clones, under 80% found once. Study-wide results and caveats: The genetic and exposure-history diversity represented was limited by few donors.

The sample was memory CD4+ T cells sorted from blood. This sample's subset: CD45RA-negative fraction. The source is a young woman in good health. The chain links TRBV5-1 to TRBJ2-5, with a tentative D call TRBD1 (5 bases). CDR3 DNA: TGCGCCAGCAGCGGGGCCTCGGAGACCCAGTACTTC. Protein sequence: CASSGASETQYF.